Shown below are 27 T cell receptor beta chains from a single sample sequenced in a study of beta chain features in type 1 diabetes (dated by TCRdb to 2016 to 2019). Library generation was performed with the immunoSEQ multiplex PCR assay. The entire amount of isolated RNA was reverse transcribed using the High Capacity cDNA Reverse Transcription Kit, so the sequenced TCRB transcripts were expressed ones. TCRdb limited this immuneACCESS table to in-frame rearrangements with V and J called. A share of clones is missing; checked studies link under half to unresolved V genes, and the rest is unexplained. The sample data list about 250,000 clones, and over 12% of these were observed just once. About 0.024% of the sample belongs to the ten largest clones. Specimen: naive CD4+ T cells from blood. The label giving this sample's cell subset or site can be read as: true naive CD4+ T cells. Receptors originate from a middle-aged woman in good health.

V usage is TRBV6-5 and J usage is TRBJ1-3; D might be TRBD1 (6 bases). The CDR3 runs to 15 residues. Trimming cost V 6 bases and J 3 bases, with 15 bases left between them. In germline, CDR1 is MNHEY, CDR2 SVGAGI. The CDR3 bases are TGTGCCAGCAGCCCGGGACAATTATTTGGAAACACCATATATTTT. Its protein product is CASSPGQLFGNTIYF.

This clone was seen a few times. The chain uses TRBV5-1 and TRBJ2-1; the match to TRBD2 covers 12 bases. V lost 6 bases and J lost 6; bases outside the gene matches: 7. Germline V CDR1 and CDR2: SGHRS, YFSETQ. This CDR3 is 15 amino acids long. The DNA of the CDR3 is TGCGCCAGCACCGTACTAGCGGGGGGCCTCAATGAGCAGTTCTTC. Residues: CASTVLAGGLNEQFF.

V and J are TRBV27 and TRBJ2-3, with D maybe TRBD2 (6 bases). The V and J ends lost 7 bases and 0 bases respectively, with 14 bases between them. CDR1 is MNHEY and CDR2 is SMNVEV in the germline V gene (reference sequence). This CDR3 has 15 residues. This CDR3 reads CASNEWGLSTDTQYF. The CDR3, as DNA: TGTGCCAGCAACGAGTGGGGACTTAGCACAGATACGCAGTATTTT.

The table lists this clone with a few counts. The chain couples TRBV7-9 to TRBJ1-6; 9 bases map to TRBD1. The V gene's germline CDR1 is SEHNR and CDR2 FQNEAQ (reference sequence). The V gene end was trimmed by 5 bases and the J gene end by 8 bases; junction bases not matched to a gene: 1. The CDR3 is 13 amino acids. In DNA form, the CDR3 reads TGTGCCAGCAGCCGGACAGGGGATTCACCCCTCCACTTT. It translates to CASSRTGDSPLHF.

This rearrangement joins TRBV11-2 to TRBJ1-6; 7 bases fit TRBD1. Germline V gene sequence: CDR1 SGHAT, CDR2 FQNNGV. The CDR3 spans 15 residues. V gave up 5 bases and J gave up 7 bases; unmatched junction bases: 8. The CDR3 reads CASSPTGVWNSPLHF. DNA of the CDR3: TGTGCCAGCAGCCCTACAGGGGTTTGGAATTCACCCCTCCACTTT.

V and J are TRBV7-2 and TRBJ2-7, with D maybe TRBD2 (6 bases). Trimming pared 4 bases from V and 2 bases from J, leaving 12 bases between. The CDR3 has 14 amino acids. The germline gives CDR1 SGHTA, CDR2 FQGNSA. The CDR3 nucleotides read TGTGCCAGCAGCTATTCGGCGGGGCCCTACGAGCAGTACTTC. Amino acids: CASSYSAGPYEQYF.

The gene calls are TRBV6-1 and TRBJ2-7; the D gene is possibly TRBD1 (5 bases). The CDR3 totals 13 residues. Germline CDR1 MNHNS, CDR2 SASEGT. Trimming stripped 5 bases from V and 4 bases from J, with 12 bases between. DNA of the CDR3: TGTGCCAGCAGTCACCAGGGTCAGTACGAGCAGTACTTC. Encoded protein: CASSHQGQYEQYF.

This chain connects TRBV6-5 to TRBJ1-1, with unresolved D. CDR1 MNHEY and CDR2 SVGAGI come from the germline V gene. Trimming removed 6 bases from V and 3 bases from J, with 11 bases in between. The CDR3 loop spans 13 amino acids. The CDR3 region has the DNA TGTGCCAGCAGCCGCCTGGGAGACACTGAAGCTTTCTTT. Its translation: CASSRLGDTEAFF.

A few counts support this clone. Written as DNA, the CDR3 is TGTGCCAGCAGACCCCAGGGAGGCTGGTTTCAGCCCCAGCATTTT. It translates to CASRPQGGWFQPQHF. V and J are TRBV2 and TRBJ1-5; weak D call: TRBD1 (5 bases). Germline CDR1 is SNHLY and CDR2 is FYNNEI. This CDR3 has 15 amino acids. V was pared by 6 bases and J by 6 bases, with 18 bases between.

This CDR3 is CASSAERLAVTDTQYF. CDR3 DNA: TGTGCCAGCAGCGCCGAACGACTAGCGGTCACAGATACGCAGTATTTT. V is TRBV9 and J is TRBJ2-3; 9 bases align to TRBD2. V shed 3 bases, J shed 2 bases, and the junction held 7 bases outside the gene matches. CDR3 size: 16 residues. CDR1 is SGDLS and CDR2 is YYNGEE in the germline V gene.

The gene calls are TRBV7-9 and TRBJ1-6, with 8 bases that match TRBD1. CDR3 length equals 14 residues. Germline V lookup: CDR1 SEHNR, CDR2 FQNEAQ (reference sequence). V was pared by 3 bases and J by 9 bases, with 4 bases of the junction left unmatched. The CDR3: CASSFGQGGSPLHF. The CDR3, as DNA: TGTGCCAGCAGCTTTGGACAGGGCGGTTCACCCCTCCACTTT.

This clone was observed a few times. This chain connects TRBV9 to TRBJ2-2; 12 nucleotides line up with TRBD2. The germline CDR1 and CDR2 sequences are SGDLS and YYNGEE. This CDR3 has 16 residues. V trimming: 4 bases; J trimming: 7 bases; junction bases outside the gene matches: 8. The CDR3 coding sequence is TGTGCCAGCAGCCACCTAGCGGGGGGGCATAACGGGGAGCTGTTTTTT. This translates into CASSHLAGGHNGELFF.

This clone showed up just a few times. This sequence joins TRBV5-4 and TRBJ1-5; 7 bases align to TRBD1. Trimming took 2 bases from V and 3 from J; bases not matched to a gene: 11. CDR3 length: 17 residues. Germline-derived CDR1 and CDR2 are SGHNT and YYREEE (reference sequence). The CDR3 loop is CASSLGGGQPVNQPQHF. The DNA for the CDR3 is TGTGCCAGCAGCTTAGGGGGCGGACAACCTGTCAATCAGCCCCAGCATTTT.

This clone was found a few times. This rearrangement joins TRBV6-1 to TRBJ2-5; TRBD1 aligns across 12 bases. CDR1 is MNHNS and CDR2 is SASEGT in the germline V gene. Unmatched junction bases numbered 6, after V lost 8 bases and J lost 5 bases. The CDR3 is made up of 14 amino acids. In nucleotides, the CDR3 is TGTGCCAGCGGGGACAGGGGGCGCGGTGAGACCCAGTACTTC. Amino acids: CASGDRGRGETQYF.

This chain links TRBV7-9 with TRBJ1-4, with 7 bases lining up with TRBD1. Germline CDR1 and CDR2: SEHNR and FQNEAQ (reference sequence). This CDR3 has 15 amino acids. Trimming cost V 3 bases and J 7 bases; bases outside gene matches: 8. CDR3 loop: CASSFLGGEGEKLFF. The CDR3 DNA reads as TGTGCCAGCAGCTTCCTAGGGGGCGAGGGTGAAAAACTGTTTTTT.

This clone appeared a few times. The rearrangement links TRBV2 to TRBJ2-3, with 8 bases that match TRBD1. Germline V gene data show CDR1 as SNHLY and CDR2 as FYNNEI. Trimming at V came to 5 bases and at J to 0 bases, leaving 4 bases not matched to a gene. CDR3 length: 15 amino acids. CDR3 protein: CASSLDRASTDTQYF. For the CDR3, the DNA is TGTGCCAGCAGTCTGGACAGGGCTAGCACAGATACGCAGTATTTT.

The chain combines TRBV5-1 with TRBJ2-2; 9 bases match TRBD2. Germline V gives CDR1 SGHRS, CDR2 YFSETQ. CDR3 length equals 16 residues. V shed 4 bases, J shed 7 bases, and the junction held 11 bases outside the gene matches. CDR3 coding DNA: TGCGCCAGCAGCCTGGGGACTAGCCGCTCCGGCGGGGAGCTGTTTTTT. Translation: CASSLGTSRSGGELFF.

V usage is TRBV11-2 and J usage is TRBJ2-2, with TRBD2 matching 15 bases. V trimming: 5 bases; J trimming: 2 bases; junction bases outside the gene matches: 3. The germline V gene encodes CDR1 SGHAT and CDR2 FQNNGV. The CDR3 is 17 amino acids. The chain's CDR3 is CASSRTSGGVNTGELFF. The CDR3 coding sequence is TGTGCCAGCAGCCGGACTAGCGGGGGGGTCAACACCGGGGAGCTGTTTTTT.

The chain combines TRBV7-9 with TRBJ2-1, with D tentatively TRBD1 (6 bases). The germline CDR1 and CDR2 sequences are SEHNR and FQNEAQ (reference sequence). CDR3 size: 15 residues. V lost 1 base and J lost 6, with 13 bases in between. CDR3 sequence reads: CASSLVGQPLNEQFF. In DNA, the CDR3 is TGTGCCAGCAGCTTAGTAGGACAGCCTCTCAATGAGCAGTTCTTC.

This clone occurred a few times. The gene calls are TRBV2 and TRBJ2-5, with 7 bases that match TRBD2. Per the germline V gene, CDR1 is SNHLY and CDR2 is FYNNEI. This CDR3 is built from 15 residues. Trimming cost V 0 bases and J 2 bases; bases outside gene matches: 3. Here the CDR3 reads CASSEAGGGQETQYF. CDR3 coding DNA: TGTGCCAGCAGTGAAGCGGGGGGAGGGCAAGAGACCCAGTACTTC.

The rearrangement uses TRBV29-1 and TRBJ1-1, with 7 bases aligning to TRBD1. This CDR3 contains 14 residues. V shed 6 bases, J shed 4 bases, and the junction held 11 bases outside the gene matches. CDR1 SQVTM and CDR2 ANQGSEA come from the germline V gene. The CDR3 loop is CSVAIRTGPTEAFF. CDR3 DNA sequence: TGCAGCGTCGCCATAAGGACAGGCCCCACTGAAGCTTTCTTT.

Here the CDR3 reads CASSLSAGIQETQYF. Here the CDR3 DNA reads TGTGCCAGCAGCTTGAGTGCGGGGATCCAAGAGACCCAGTACTTC. The chain links TRBV7-9 to TRBJ2-5, with TRBD2 as a possible D gene (6 bases). In germline, CDR1 is SEHNR, CDR2 FQNEAQ (reference sequence). The CDR3 is 15 amino acids. Deletions cut 3 bases from V and 1 base from J, with 12 bases between.

The chain employs TRBV20-1 and TRBJ2-5; D is unresolved. This CDR3 is built from 11 residues. V lost 4 bases, J lost 5 bases, and 8 bases lay in between. Germline loops: CDR1 DFQATT, CDR2 SNEGSKA (reference sequence). The CDR3 nucleotides are TGCAGTGCTAAATTCCAGGAGACCCAGTACTTC. Translating gives CSAKFQETQYF.

This clone has a handful of counts. The chain employs TRBV10-3 and TRBJ2-3; 12 nucleotides align to TRBD2. This CDR3 comprises 15 residues. After removal of 5 bases from V and 1 base from J, the junction contained 1 base not matched to a gene. Germline V gene data show CDR1 as ENHRY and CDR2 as SYGVKD. The chain's CDR3 is CAISRTSGGTDTQYF. For the CDR3, the DNA is TGTGCCATCAGTCGGACTAGCGGGGGCACAGATACGCAGTATTTT.

This chain connects TRBV4-3 to TRBJ2-1; 8 nucleotides line up with TRBD1. V was pared by 0 bases and J by 7 bases, with 8 bases of the junction left unmatched. Germline assignment: CDR1 LGHNA and CDR2 YSLEER. The CDR3 runs 16 residues. CDR3 coding DNA: TGCGCCAGCAGCCAAGAGGGACCAGGGGGCTTGAATGAGCAGTTCTTC. Protein product: CASSQEGPGGLNEQFF.

V usage is TRBV6-6 and J usage is TRBJ2-3; the D gene is possibly TRBD1 (6 bases). In germline, CDR1 is MNHNY, CDR2 SVGAGI (reference sequence). The length of the CDR3 is 14 residues. The ends were cut back, 6 bases at V and 5 bases at J, with 15 bases in the middle. CDR3 nucleotide sequence: TGTGCCAGCAGGCCCGCACTAGGGGGAGATACGCAGTATTTT. Translation: CASRPALGGDTQYF.

J is TRBJ2-5 and V is TRBV5-4; 7 bases are shared with TRBD1. This CDR3 has 14 amino acids. J gave up 7 bases and V 4 bases, and 10 bases lay outside the gene matches. The V gene's germline CDR1 is SGHNT and CDR2 YYREEE (reference sequence). CDR3: CASSQGTVEGTQYF. The CDR3 region has the DNA TGTGCCAGCAGCCAAGGGACAGTTGAGGGGACCCAGTACTTC. Full variable domain (outside the CDR3, taken from reference TRBV5-4 and TRBJ2-5): ETGVTQSPTHLIKTRGQQVTLRCSSQSGHNTVSWYQQALGQGPQFIFQYYREEENGRGNFPPRFSGLQFPNYSSELNVNALELDDSALYLCASSQGTVEGTQYFGPGTRLLVL.